This T cell receptor beta chain was profiled in a study of T cells in Graves' hyperthyroidism and ophthalmopathy (dated 2019 in TCRdb). For context, the study as a whole: To identify TCR V-J signatures that set the groups apart, the researchers used a discovery cohort of roughly 100 patients, made up of 40 to 45 with Graves' ophthalmopathy and 57 with stable Graves' hyperthyroidism. TCR Vbeta CDR3 sequencing of roughly 140 peripheral blood samples (roughly 41 ophthalmopathy, 75 to 80 hyperthyroidism and roughly 17 progressor patients) is reported in the paper. The roughly 94 discovery patients were randomly divided into training and test sets at a 7:3 ratio. Whether ophthalmopathy could be predicted prospectively was tested in an independent validation cohort made up of roughly 20 hyperthyroidism patients plus 17 patients who later progressed to ophthalmopathy. After sampling, hyperthyroidism patients received methimazole starting at 30 mg daily, and ophthalmopathy patients received high-dose intravenous methylprednisolone. In six Graves' hyperthyroidism patients, the study also compared T-cell repertoires from thyroid tissue with T-cell repertoires from blood. Points the paper makes about the study in general: Most expanded thyroid clonotypes (frequency above 0.001) were also found in blood, which suggests that blood repertoires may mirror thyroid immune responses. In validation, the model predicted progression to ophthalmopathy with around 71% sensitivity and around 72% specificity, a median of approximately 6.5 months before onset. Ophthalmopathy was separated from stable hyperthyroidism by a 13 V-J signature model, with approximately 89% sensitivity and 81% to 82% specificity obtained in cross-validation and 80%/75% obtained in testing. Sample size was not statistically predetermined, and blinding of investigators to group allocation was not performed.

The table lists this clonotype with a few counts. The specificity of this receptor is unknown. No base quality information exists; no much larger clone differs at one position. TCR beta CDR3 regions were amplified from RNA transcripts. For the first round of RT-PCR on the TCR CDR3, the HTBI primer set was used together with the Qiagen OneStep RT-PCR kit. Libraries were constructed in a second round of multiplex PCR, after which size selection and purification were performed. Sequencing of the libraries was done on an Illumina HiSeq2000 using paired-end 100 bp reads. Concerning the study's data processing: SOAPnuke was used to process the raw data, with reads discarded if the reads contained adapters or uncalled bases, had a mean Phred below 15, or lacked an exact constant-primer or identifier match. High-quality paired reads were merged using COPE v1.2.5, and each unique nucleotide sequence was defined as a clonotype. MiTCR v1.1 was used to align the clonotypes against IMGT TRBV, TRBD and TRBJ reference segments. Only V-J combinations with frequency above 0.0001, covering about 99% of repertoires, were analysed. The TCS score was defined as F50 (clonal expansion) divided by E x V (chaos), with BLOSUM62-based TCRdist calculated between CDR3 peptides within each V-J. Welch's t-statistics and random forest reduced fewer than 550 V-J features to about 13, which were used in a naive Bayes classifier (R e1071). The similarity between thyroid and blood repertoires was quantified using the Morisita-Horn index. TCRdb itself trimmed the public reads at Q25 with fastp, ran MiXCR and retained productive beta chains. Duplicate CDR3 protein sequences are folded into a single record with the most common DNA and genes. TCRdb, not the authors, supplied the V and J calls. The sample table holds 450,000 to 700,000 distinct CDR3 sequences, of which around 46% were seen once. The top ten constitute roughly 8.2% of the sample.

The CDR3 numbers 15 residues from cysteine through phenylalanine. The kept DNA is CDR3 alone, 45 bases in frame from the first base. V is trimmed back by 2 bases and J by 9 bases, and the junction contains 8 bases that no gene match accounts for. Taken from the germline V gene, the CDR1 and CDR2 loops are SNHLY and FYNNEI. Stable Graves' hyperthyroidism was defined as the absence of progression to ophthalmopathy over 18 months of follow-up. The hyperthyroidism patients were between 18 and 65 years old and newly diagnosed, with a disease duration of less than 2 months. The study excluded patients with uncontrolled infections, other autoimmune diseases, pregnancy or lactation. Diagnoses were based on clinical symptoms, serum thyroxine and TRAb, thyroid ultrasound and orbital computed tomography. Total RNA was extracted using Trizol reagent, and RNA quality was assessed on an Agilent 2100 Bioanalyzer.

The chain is assembled from TRBV2 and TRBJ2-1; the central 9 bases match TRBD2. Specimen: peripheral blood or thyroid tissue (not recorded which). This TCR was recovered from a woman in her late teens or twenties with Graves' hyperthyroidism. The bases read TGTGCCAGCAGTGAACAGAGCGGGAGGATAGCTGAGCAGTTCTTC. Its protein reads: CASSEQSGRIAEQFF.